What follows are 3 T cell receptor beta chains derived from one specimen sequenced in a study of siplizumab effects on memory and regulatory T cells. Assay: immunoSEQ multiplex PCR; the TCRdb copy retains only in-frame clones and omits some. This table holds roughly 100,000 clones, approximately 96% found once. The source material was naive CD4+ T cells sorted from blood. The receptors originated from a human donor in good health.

The CDR3 DNA sequence: TGTGCCAGCAGTTGGGCACCGACTAATTCACCCCTCCACTTT. Translating gives CASSWAPTNSPLHF. V is TRBV6-5 and J is TRBJ1-6, with D unresolved. There are 14 residues in the CDR3. Germline CDR1 is MNHEY and CDR2 is SVGAGI. V lost 4 bases to trimming and J lost 6 bases, with 10 bases between them.

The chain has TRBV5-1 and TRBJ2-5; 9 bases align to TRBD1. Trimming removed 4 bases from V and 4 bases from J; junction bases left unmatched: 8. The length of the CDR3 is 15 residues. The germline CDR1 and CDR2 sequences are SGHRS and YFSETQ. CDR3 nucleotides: TGCGCCAGCAGCCCAATACAGGGGGCCGGAGAGACCCAGTACTTC. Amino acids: CASSPIQGAGETQYF.

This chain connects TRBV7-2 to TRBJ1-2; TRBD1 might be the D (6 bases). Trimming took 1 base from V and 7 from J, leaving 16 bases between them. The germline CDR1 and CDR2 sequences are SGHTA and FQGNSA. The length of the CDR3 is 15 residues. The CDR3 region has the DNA TGTGCCAGCAGCTTAGAGTCCACTTACAGGGCTGGCTACACCTTC. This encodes CASSLESTYRAGYTF. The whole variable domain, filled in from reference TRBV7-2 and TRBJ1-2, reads GAGVSQSPSNKVTEKGKDVELRCDPISGHTALYWYRQSLGQGLEFLIYFQGNSAPDKSGLPSDRFSAERTGGSVSTLTIQRTQQEDSAVYLCASSLESTYRAGYTFGSGTRLTVV.